This T cell receptor beta chain was captured by sequencing in a study of blood T cell repertoires in COVID-19 (dated by TCRdb to 2020 to 2021). Regarding the complete study: The collaborator samples originated in the United States, Italy and Spain and spanned the acute and convalescent phases of COVID-19. Where available, HLA class I and class II types were obtained from metadata supplied by the sample provider rather than from assay-based typing. Sample metadata almost always included a de-identified subject ID, COVID-19 status, age in years and sex. Deeply sampled blood TCRbeta repertoires from subjects exposed to, actively infected with, or recovered from COVID-19 were included in the dataset. Samples were obtained from the ongoing ImmuneRACE study (first 160 participants) and from about 1,300 subjects provided by 6 global collaborators. The prospective study material was composed of cDNA or gDNA derived from T cells, B-cell-depleted T cells, or PBMCs. The repertoires were released in a freely available public database meant as a resource for research on the immune response to SARS-CoV-2. The full study reports these points: The quantity of clinical and demographic metadata differed by source and by participant and was supplied without curation.

In the case of this clone: Its target antigen remains unknown. Nothing much larger sits one base from this clone, and base qualities are not available.

The immunoSEQ Assay, a bias-controlled multiplex PCR, was used to amplify TCRbeta CDR3 regions from genomic DNA. The authors' pipeline ran thus. The number of nucleated cells in each sample was estimated from the amplification of reference gene primers within the assay. Sequence reads were collapsed and filtered to measure the absolute abundance of every unique TCRbeta CDR3 rearrangement. For each sample, productive Simpson clonality was calculated as the square root of Simpson's diversity index over productive rearrangements. As stored in TCRdb, this immuneACCESS dataset retains in-frame rearrangements with V and J assigned. A fraction of the clones does not appear; measured against another copy, unresolved V genes explain less than half of the discrepancy, and the remainder lacks a known reason. The V and J calls and clone size were taken over from that table, and D and trimming were inferred from the DNA. This sample has fewer than 200,000 clones in its table, and 70% to 85% of those were observed once. The ten largest clones take up roughly 1.3% of the sample.

The germline V gene (reference sequence) gives CDR1 as LNHDA and CDR2 as SQIVND. Between the V and J ends, shortened by 5 bases and 7 bases respectively, the junction contains 12 bases. Spanning cysteine to phenylalanine, the CDR3 consists of 13 amino acids. Only the CDR3 portion is preserved as DNA: 39 bases, with reading frame beginning at the first base. A second Seattle source provided samples from volunteer blood donors who had recovered from COVID-19. Collaborating institutions collected whole blood in K2EDTA tubes following their own protocols. For TCRbeta analysis, collaborator samples were shipped as frozen whole blood, as isolated PBMCs, or as DNA extracted from either sample type.

The clonotype originates from a man aged 55 to 70 who had recovered from COVID-19. Input material: peripheral blood. This receptor chain uses TRBV19 and TRBJ2-1; the D gene cannot be resolved reliably. The sequenced DNA is TGTGCCAGTAGTTTTTGGCAGACAAATGAGCAGTTCTTC. This is translated as CASSFWQTNEQFF. The entire variable domain, with the stretches around the CDR3 drawn from the reference TRBV19 and TRBJ2-1 proteins, is DGGITQSPKYLFRKEGQNVTLSCEQNLNHDAMYWYRQDPGQGLRLIYYSQIVNDFQKGDIAEGYSVSREKKESFPLTVTSAQKNPTAFYLCASSFWQTNEQFFGPGTRLTVL.